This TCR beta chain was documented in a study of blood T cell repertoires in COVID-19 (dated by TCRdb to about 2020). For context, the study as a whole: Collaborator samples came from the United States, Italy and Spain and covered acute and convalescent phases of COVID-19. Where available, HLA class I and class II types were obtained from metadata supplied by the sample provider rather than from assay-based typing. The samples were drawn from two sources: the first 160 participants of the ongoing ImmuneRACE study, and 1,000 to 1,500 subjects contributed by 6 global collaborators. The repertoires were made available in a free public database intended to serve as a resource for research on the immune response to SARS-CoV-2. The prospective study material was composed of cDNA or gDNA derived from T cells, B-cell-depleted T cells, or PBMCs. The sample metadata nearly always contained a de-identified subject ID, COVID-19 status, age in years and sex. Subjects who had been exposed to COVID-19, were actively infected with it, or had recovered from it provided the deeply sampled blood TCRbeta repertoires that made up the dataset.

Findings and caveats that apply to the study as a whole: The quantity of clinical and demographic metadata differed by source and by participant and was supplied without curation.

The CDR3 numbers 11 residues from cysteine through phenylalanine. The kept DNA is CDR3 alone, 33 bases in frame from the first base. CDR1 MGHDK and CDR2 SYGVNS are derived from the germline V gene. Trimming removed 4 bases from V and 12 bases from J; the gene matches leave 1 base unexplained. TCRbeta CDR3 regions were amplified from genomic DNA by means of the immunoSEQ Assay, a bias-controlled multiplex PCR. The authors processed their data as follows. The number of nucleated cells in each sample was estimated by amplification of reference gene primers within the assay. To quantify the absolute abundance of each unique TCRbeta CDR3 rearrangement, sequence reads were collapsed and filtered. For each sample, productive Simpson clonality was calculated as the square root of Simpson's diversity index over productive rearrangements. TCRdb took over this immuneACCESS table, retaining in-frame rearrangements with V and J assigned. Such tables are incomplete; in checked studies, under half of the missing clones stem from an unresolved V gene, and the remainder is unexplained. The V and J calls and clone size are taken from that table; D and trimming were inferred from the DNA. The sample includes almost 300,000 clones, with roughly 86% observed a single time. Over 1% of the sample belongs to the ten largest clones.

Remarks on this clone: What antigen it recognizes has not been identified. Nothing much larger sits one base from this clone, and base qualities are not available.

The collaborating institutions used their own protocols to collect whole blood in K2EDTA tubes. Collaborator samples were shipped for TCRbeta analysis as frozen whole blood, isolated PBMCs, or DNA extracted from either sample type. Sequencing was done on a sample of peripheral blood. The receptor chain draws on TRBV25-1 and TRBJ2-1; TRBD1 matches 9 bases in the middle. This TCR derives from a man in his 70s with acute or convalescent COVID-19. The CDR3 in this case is CASSVGQGQFF. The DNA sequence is TGTGCCAGCAGTGTGGGACAGGGGCAGTTCTTC.